This TCR beta chain came from a study of blood T cell repertoires in COVID-19. Using immunoSEQ multiplex PCR, the repertoire was profiled, and TCRdb retains in-frame clones only, with some absent. This table holds under 350,000 clones, 70% to 90% found once. Germline trimming cut 4 bases from V and 1 base from J; bases unmatched to any gene: 3. CDR1 MGHRA and CDR2 YSYEKL come from the germline V gene. CDR3 size: 15 residues. The sequencing input was PBMCs or T cells enriched from blood (not recorded which). The source of this sequence is a man aged 25 to 45 who had recovered from COVID-19. The V gene is TRBV4-1, the J gene TRBJ2-3; TRBD2 aligns across 9 bases. The CDR3 DNA is TGCGCCAGCAGCCCCCGGACTAGCGGCACAGATACGCAGTATTTT. Protein sequence: CASSPRTSGTDTQYF.